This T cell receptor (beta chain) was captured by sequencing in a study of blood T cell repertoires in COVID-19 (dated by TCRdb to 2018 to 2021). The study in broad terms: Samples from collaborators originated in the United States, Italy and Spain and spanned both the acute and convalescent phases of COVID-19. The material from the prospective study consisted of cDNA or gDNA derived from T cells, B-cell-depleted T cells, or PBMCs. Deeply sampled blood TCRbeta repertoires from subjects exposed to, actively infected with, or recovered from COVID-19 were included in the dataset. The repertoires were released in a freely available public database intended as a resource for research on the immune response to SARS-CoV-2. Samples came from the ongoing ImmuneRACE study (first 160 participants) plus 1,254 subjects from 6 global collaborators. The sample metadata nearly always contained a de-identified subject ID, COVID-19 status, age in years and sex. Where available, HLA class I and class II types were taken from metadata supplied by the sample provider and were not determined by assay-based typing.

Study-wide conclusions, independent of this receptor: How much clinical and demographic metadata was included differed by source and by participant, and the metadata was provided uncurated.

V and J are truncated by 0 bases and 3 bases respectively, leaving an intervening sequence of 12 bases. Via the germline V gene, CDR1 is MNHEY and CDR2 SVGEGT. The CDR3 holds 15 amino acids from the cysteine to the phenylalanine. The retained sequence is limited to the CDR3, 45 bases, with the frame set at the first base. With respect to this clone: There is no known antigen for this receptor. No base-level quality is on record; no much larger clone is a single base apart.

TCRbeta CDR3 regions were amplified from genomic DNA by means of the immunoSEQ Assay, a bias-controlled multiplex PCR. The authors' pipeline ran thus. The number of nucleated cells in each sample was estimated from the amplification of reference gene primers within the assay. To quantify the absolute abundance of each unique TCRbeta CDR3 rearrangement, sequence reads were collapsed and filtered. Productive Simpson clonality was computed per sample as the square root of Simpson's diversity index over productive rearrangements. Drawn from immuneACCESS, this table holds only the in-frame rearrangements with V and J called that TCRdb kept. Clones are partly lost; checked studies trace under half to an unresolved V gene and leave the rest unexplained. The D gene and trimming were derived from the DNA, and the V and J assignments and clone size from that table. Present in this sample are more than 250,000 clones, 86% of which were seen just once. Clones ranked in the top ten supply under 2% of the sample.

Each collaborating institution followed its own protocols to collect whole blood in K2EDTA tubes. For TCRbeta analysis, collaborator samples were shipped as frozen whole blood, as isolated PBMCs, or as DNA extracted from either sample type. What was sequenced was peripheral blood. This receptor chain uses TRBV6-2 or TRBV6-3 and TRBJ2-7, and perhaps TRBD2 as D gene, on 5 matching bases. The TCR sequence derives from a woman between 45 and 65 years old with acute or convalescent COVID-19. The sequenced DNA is TGTGCCAGCAGTTACTCAGTTAGGGAGTACTACGAGCAGTACTTC. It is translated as CASSYSVREYYEQYF.